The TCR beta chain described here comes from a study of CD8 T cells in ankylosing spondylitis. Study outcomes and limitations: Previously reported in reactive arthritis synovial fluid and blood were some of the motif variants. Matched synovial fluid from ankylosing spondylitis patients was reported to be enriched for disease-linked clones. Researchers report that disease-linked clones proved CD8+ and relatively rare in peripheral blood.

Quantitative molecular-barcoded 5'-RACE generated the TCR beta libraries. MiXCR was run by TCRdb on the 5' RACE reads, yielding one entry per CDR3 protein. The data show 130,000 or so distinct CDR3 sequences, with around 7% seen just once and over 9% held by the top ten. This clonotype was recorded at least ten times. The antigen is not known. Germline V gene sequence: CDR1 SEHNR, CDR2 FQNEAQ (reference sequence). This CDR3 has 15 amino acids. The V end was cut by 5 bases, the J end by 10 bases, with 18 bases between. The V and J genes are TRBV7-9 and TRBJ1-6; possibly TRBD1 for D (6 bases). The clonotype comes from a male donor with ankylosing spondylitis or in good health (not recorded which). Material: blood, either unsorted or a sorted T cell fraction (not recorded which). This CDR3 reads CASSDMDSLGSPLHF. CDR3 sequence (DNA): TGTGCCAGCAGCGATATGGACAGTTTAGGCTCACCCCTCCACTTT.